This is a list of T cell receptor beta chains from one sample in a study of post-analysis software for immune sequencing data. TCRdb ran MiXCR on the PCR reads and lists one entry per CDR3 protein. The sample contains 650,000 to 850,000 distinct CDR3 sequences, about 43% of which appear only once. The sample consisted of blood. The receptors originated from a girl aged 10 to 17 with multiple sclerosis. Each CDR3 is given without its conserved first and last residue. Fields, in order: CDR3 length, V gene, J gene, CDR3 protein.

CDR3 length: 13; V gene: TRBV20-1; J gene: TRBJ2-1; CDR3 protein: SATSTSGLGNEQF
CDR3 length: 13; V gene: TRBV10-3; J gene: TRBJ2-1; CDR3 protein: AISWGGGIDNEQF
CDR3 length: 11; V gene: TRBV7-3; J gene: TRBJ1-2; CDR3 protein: ASGPGPNYGYT
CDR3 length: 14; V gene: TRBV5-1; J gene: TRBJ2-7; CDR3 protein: ASSPQVASGSYEQY
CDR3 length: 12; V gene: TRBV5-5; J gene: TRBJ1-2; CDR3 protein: ASSLDGQVYGYT
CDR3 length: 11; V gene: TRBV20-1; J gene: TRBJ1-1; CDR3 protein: SARATGTDEAF
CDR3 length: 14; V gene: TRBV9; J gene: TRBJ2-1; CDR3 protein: ASSVEGGRGYNEQF
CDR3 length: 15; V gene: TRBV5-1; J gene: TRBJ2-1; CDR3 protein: ASSLAPLAGDLREQF
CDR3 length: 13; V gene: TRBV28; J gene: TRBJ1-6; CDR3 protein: ASSLWVRRNSPLH
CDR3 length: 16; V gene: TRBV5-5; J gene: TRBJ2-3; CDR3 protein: ASSLGGLAGDFTDTQY
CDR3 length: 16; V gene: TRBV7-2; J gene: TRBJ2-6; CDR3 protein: ASSSLQGKGSGANVLT
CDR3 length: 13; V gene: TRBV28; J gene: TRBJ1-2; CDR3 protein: ASSSPDGLGYGYT
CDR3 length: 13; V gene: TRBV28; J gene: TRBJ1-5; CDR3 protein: ASSVPGQHNQPQH
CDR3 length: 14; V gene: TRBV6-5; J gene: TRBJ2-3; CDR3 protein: ASTTKTGRWRGSQY
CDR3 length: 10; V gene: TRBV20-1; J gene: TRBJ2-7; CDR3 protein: SARRDFYEQY
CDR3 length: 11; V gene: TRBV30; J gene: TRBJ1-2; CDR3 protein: AWSVRGGYGYT
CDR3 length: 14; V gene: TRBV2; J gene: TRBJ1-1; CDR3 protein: ASRVSGTGVNTEAF
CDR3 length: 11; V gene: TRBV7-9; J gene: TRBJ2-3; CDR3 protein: ASSFSGADTQY
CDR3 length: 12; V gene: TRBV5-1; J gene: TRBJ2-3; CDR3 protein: ACSFGQVADTQY
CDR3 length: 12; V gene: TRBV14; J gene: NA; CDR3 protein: ASSQVPVEYEQY
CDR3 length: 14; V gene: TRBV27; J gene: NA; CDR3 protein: ASSFDPRTGDDEQY
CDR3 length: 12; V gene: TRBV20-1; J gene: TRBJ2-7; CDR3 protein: SAMTSGRGYEQY
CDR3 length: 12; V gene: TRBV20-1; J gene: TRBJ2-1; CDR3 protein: SARGLAGEGEQF
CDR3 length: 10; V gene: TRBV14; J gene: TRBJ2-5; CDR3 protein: ASSRGQDKQY
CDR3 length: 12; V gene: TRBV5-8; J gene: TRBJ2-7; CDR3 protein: ASSHAGLAYEQY
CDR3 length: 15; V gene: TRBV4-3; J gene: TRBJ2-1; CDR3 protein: ASSQDGTSGGYNEQF
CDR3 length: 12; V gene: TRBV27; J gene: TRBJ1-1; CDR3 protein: ASSLRTGHAEAF
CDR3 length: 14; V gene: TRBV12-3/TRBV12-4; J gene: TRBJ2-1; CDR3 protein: ASRPTGGVVGNEQF
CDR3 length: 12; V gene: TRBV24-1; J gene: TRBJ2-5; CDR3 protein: ATGGTGGRETQY
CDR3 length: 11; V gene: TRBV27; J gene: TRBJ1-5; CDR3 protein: ASSLFADQPQH
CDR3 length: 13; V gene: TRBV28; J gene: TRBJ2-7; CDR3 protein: ASSSPMGQGYEQY
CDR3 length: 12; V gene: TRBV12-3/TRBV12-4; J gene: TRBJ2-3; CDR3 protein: VSSSAESTDTQY
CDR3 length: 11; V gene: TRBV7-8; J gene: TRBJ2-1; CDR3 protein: ASSSWGIYEQF
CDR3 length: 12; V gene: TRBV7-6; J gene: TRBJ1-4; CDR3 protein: ASSLGLIGEKLF
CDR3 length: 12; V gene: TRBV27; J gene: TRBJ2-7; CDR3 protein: AGSLSGGSYEQY
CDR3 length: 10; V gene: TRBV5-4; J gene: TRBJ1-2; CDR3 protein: APSMDNYGYT
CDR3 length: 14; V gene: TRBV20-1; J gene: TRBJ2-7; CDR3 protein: SARDPRTSGRDEQY
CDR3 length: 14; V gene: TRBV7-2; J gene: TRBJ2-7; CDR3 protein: ASSSERDGGSYEQY
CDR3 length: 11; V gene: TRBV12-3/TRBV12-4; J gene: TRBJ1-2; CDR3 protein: ASGQGQGSGYT
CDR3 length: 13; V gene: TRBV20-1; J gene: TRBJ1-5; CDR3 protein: SAFEGGLPNQPQH